These 8 T cell receptor beta chains came from one sample sequenced in a study of CD8+ T cells in alopecia areata. The authors extracted RNA and reverse transcribed it into cDNA as the sequencing template. Sequencing used immunoSEQ multiplex PCR; TCRdb keeps in-frame clones, though not all of them. The table lists 23,000 or so clones, around 50% of them singletons. Sequencing was carried out using NKG2D-high CD8+ T cells sorted from blood. The origin of the receptors is a human donor with alopecia areata.

Sample share makes this clone medium-sized. The CDR3 nucleotides read TGCAGCGCTCTTAAGGGACAGGGTTGGTACGAGCAGTACTTC. Amino acid sequence: CSALKGQGWYEQYF. The genes are TRBV29-1 and TRBJ2-7; 9 bases line up with TRBD1. Germline V CDR1 and CDR2: SQVTM, ANQGSEA. V was pared by 7 bases and J by 4 bases, with 11 bases of the junction left unmatched. CDR3 length: 14 amino acids.

This clone was counted between two and nine times. The V and J genes are TRBV7-9 and TRBJ2-7, with 8 bases matching TRBD1. The CDR3 covers 14 residues. Germline assignment: CDR1 SEHNR and CDR2 FQNEAQ (reference sequence). The ends lost 3 bases at V and 6 bases at J; junction bases unmatched: 7. CDR3 amino acids: CASSFPRGQAEQYF. The CDR3 DNA reads as TGTGCCAGCAGCTTCCCCAGGGGGCAGGCCGAGCAGTACTTC.

This chain connects TRBV29-1 to TRBJ2-7; 7 bases align to TRBD1. The CDR3 is made up of 13 amino acids. The V gene end was trimmed by 5 bases and the J gene end by 1 base; junction bases not matched to a gene: 5. The germline V gene has CDR1 SQVTM and CDR2 ANQGSEA. CDR3 in DNA: TGCAGCGTTAGGGGACAGAAATCCTACGAGCAGTACTTC. This codes for CSVRGQKSYEQYF.

V is TRBV5-1 and J is TRBJ1-2, with D possibly being TRBD1 (5 bases). With 4 bases removed from V and 9 bases from J, the gap between germline ends came to 13 bases. There are 12 residues in the CDR3. Germline-derived CDR1 and CDR2 are SGHRS and YFSETQ. CDR3 sequence reads: CASSLSGPRYTF. CDR3 DNA sequence: TGCGCCAGCAGCCTTTCGGGGCCTCGCTACACCTTC.

The chain links TRBV27 to TRBJ2-2; maybe TRBD1 (6 bases). This CDR3 spans 13 amino acids. Trimming cost V 10 bases and J 6 bases, with 15 bases left between them. Per germline, CDR1 MNHEY and CDR2 SMNVEV (reference sequence). The CDR3 reads CATNTGRAGELFF. CDR3 bases: TGTGCCACCAATACAGGGCGGGCCGGGGAGCTGTTTTTT.

The chain combines TRBV6-4 with TRBJ2-1; a weak D match, TRBD1 (6 bases). The CDR3 spans 13 residues. Germline V gene data show CDR1 as MRHNA and CDR2 as SNTAGT. Trimming cost V 8 bases and J 6 bases, with 14 bases left between them. The CDR3 is CASSRTVRNEQFF. DNA of the CDR3: TGTGCCAGCTCAAGGACAGTCCGCAATGAGCAGTTCTTC.

The chain recombines TRBV27 with TRBJ2-2; the match to TRBD2 covers 8 bases. The junction had 6 bases not matched to a gene; V was cut back by 8 bases and J by 4 bases. CDR3 size: 14 residues. Germline CDR1 reads MNHEY; CDR2 reads SMNVEV (reference sequence). The DNA for the CDR3 is TGTGCCAGCGGGATAGCGGGGACCACCGGGGAGCTGTTTTTT. Encoded protein: CASGIAGTTGELFF.

The V gene is TRBV4-2, the J gene TRBJ2-2; 9 bases are shared with TRBD2. This CDR3 is built from 17 residues. CDR1 is LGHNA, CDR2 YNFKEQ, per germline. V dropped 6 bases and J dropped 8; count of bases not matched to a gene: 16. The CDR3 region has the DNA TGTGCCAGCAGTTCCTCCAGGACTAGCGCTCCGGGAGGGGAGCTGTTTTTT. This sequence encodes CASSSSRTSAPGGELFF.